Included here is one T cell receptor beta chain sequence, with context. Antigen unknown. TCRdb analysed the reads with MiXCR anew, one entry per CDR3 protein. This table has some 900,000 distinct CDR3 sequences, around a third appearing once. CDR1 SGHTA and CDR2 FQGTGA come from the germline V gene. This CDR3 is 15 amino acids long. The V end lost 1 base, the J end lost 6 bases, and 13 bases lay between the germline ends. This entry is derived from a study of T cell repertoires in cytomegalovirus infection. The study, taken as a whole, reports: Summed frequency of public TCR beta families distinguished CMV carriers with the relevant HLA.

This sequence originates from a human donor in good health (CMV status not recorded). Some clones in this sample may be carry-over from other donors' samples. V usage is TRBV7-3 and J usage is TRBJ2-1, with D tentatively TRBD2 (7 bases). The sequencing used cultured CD8+ T cells from PBMCs, collected from culture after CMV antigen stimulation. This CDR3 is CASSLNGGPFNEQFF. The CDR3 bases are TGTGCCAGCAGCTTAAACGGGGGGCCCTTCAATGAGCAGTTCTTC.